This entry lists 17 T cell receptor beta chains sequenced from one sample in a study of tumor-infiltrating lymphocytes in oesophageal squamous cell carcinoma. Each CDR3 protein is one row after TCRdb ran MiXCR on the PCR reads. The sample carries 15,000 to 20,000 distinct CDR3 sequences, around 45% recorded once. Sequencing used normal esophageal tissue next to the tumor. The source of these receptors is a female donor with esophageal squamous cell carcinoma.

This clonotype qualifies as medium-sized. This rearrangement joins TRBV6-1 to TRBJ2-5; 8 bases are shared with TRBD1. The CDR3 sequence is 13 residues long. V lost 6 bases, J lost 5 bases, and 5 bases stayed unmatched. CDR1 is MNHNS and CDR2 is SASEGT in the germline V gene. The CDR3 loop is CASSPGGVETQYF. The CDR3 bases are TGTGCCAGCAGCCCAGGGGGCGTGGAGACCCAGTACTTC.

This clonotype was counted many times. The rearrangement links TRBV5-6 to TRBJ2-5; 9 nucleotides match TRBD1. After removal of 4 bases from V and 4 bases from J, the junction contained 11 bases not matched to a gene. This CDR3 comprises 16 residues. Per germline, CDR1 SGHDT and CDR2 YYEEEE. CDR3 sequence reads: CASSPDRGGRSETQYF. For the CDR3, the DNA is TGTGCCAGCAGCCCAGACAGGGGGGGTCGTTCAGAGACCCAGTACTTC.

As regards this clonotype: Since the CDR3 does not end with the conserved phenylalanine or tryptophan, this likely comes from a read error. No DNA is shown, since the ends of the CDR3 on it are uncertain; the CDR3 is the one TCRdb lists. This chain connects TRBV10-3 to TRBJ2-3; the table assigns TRBD2, which was not confirmed against the DNA. Germline values: CDR1 ENHRY, CDR2 SYGVKD. The CDR3 sequence runs 15 residues, both termini included. CDR3 region: CAISGMEQETQYFGP.

V and J are TRBV7-9 and TRBJ2-7, with TRBD2 identical over 14 bases. The CDR3 contains 16 residues. The germline V gene encodes CDR1 SEHNR and CDR2 FQNEAQ (reference sequence). V lost 5 bases, J lost 7 bases, and 10 bases stayed unmatched. CDR3 coding DNA: TGTGCCAGCAGCAGATGGACTAGCGGGAGGTACAATGAGCAGTACTTC. The encoded protein is CASSRWTSGRYNEQYF.

This clonotype appeared many times. V and J are TRBV18 and TRBJ2-1; TRBD2 might be the D (5 bases). This CDR3 comprises 11 residues. Germline V CDR1 and CDR2: KGHSH, LQKENI. V lost 4 bases to trimming and J lost 10 bases, with 8 bases between them. In DNA form, the CDR3 reads TGTGCCAGCTCACGAGAGCGGGAGCAGTTCTTC. This translates into CASSREREQFF.

This clonotype occurred many times. This chain links TRBV5-1 with TRBJ1-1; a possible D gene is TRBD1 (5 bases). The germline V gene has CDR1 SGHRS and CDR2 YFSETQ. Trimming shortened V by 3 bases and J by 11 bases, and 17 bases separated the two germline ends. The CDR3 length is 13 residues. As DNA, the CDR3 is TGCGCCAGCAGCTACGGGGACCAACAGCAGGCTTTCTTT. Translation: CASSYGDQQQAFF. Supplemented by reference TRBV5-1 and TRBJ1-1, the full variable domain reads KAGVTQTPRYLIKTRGQQVTLSCSPISGHRSVSWYQQTPGQGLQFLFEYFSETQRNKGNFPGRFSGRQFSNSRSEMNVSTLELGDSALYLCASSYGDQQQAFFGQGTRLTVV.

The chain is built from TRBV19 and TRBJ1-4, with 7 bases fitting TRBD1. The CDR3 loop spans 15 amino acids. Per the germline V gene, CDR1 is LNHDA and CDR2 is SQIVND (reference sequence). J was trimmed by 8 bases and V by 4 bases; bases with no gene match: 10. The CDR3 sequence: CASSTTDRVEEKLFF. DNA for the CDR3: TGTGCCAGTAGTACCACCGACAGGGTTGAGGAAAAACTGTTTTTT.

In its sample, this clonotype was seen a few times. The V call is TRBV4-2, the J call TRBJ1-1; possibly TRBD1 for D (5 bases). The germline gives CDR1 LGHNA, CDR2 YNFKEQ. The germline V and J ends were trimmed by 2 bases and 2 bases, with 9 bases remaining between them. This CDR3 contains 14 residues. The CDR3 nucleotides are TGTGCCAGCAGCCAATACAGGTTCAACACTGAAGCTTTCTTT. This gives the protein CASSQYRFNTEAFF.

This clonotype was picked up one time. A junction end diverges from the germline sequence, so it may reflect a read error. The chain combines TRBV7-2 with TRBJ2-4; the D is unclear. The CDR3 totals 14 residues. Germline assignment: CDR1 SGHTA and CDR2 FQGNSA. CDR3 region: CASSFGKSNSPLHF. The CDR3 DNA reads as TGTGCCAGCAGCTTTGGCAAGTCTAATTCACCCCTCCACTTC.

Note on this clonotype: The junction differs from germline at one of its ends, possibly a read error. CDR3 residues: CASSLAGISTDTQYF. The CDR3 DNA reads TGTGCCAGCAGCCTAGCGGGGATATCCACAGATACGCAGTATTTT. The chain is built from TRBV7-9 and TRBJ2-3; 9 nucleotides match TRBD2. CDR3 length equals 15 residues. Germline loops: CDR1 SEHNR, CDR2 FQNEAQ (reference sequence). The complete variable domain, with remaining parts taken from reference TRBV7-9 and TRBJ2-3, reads DTGVSQNPRHKITKRGQNVTFRCDPISEHNRLYWYRQTLGQGPEFLTYFQNEAQLEKSRLLSDRFSAERPKGSFSTLEIQRTEQGDSAMYLCASSLAGISTDTQYFGPGTRLTVL.

The chain uses TRBV7-2 and TRBJ2-3, with TRBD2 matching over 14 bases. The end of the DNA fits TRBJ2-1 better, so the J call may be wrong. There are 15 residues in the CDR3. CDR1 is SGHTA and CDR2 is FQGNSA in the germline V gene. CDR3 in amino acids: CASSPGTSGSYEQFF. The CDR3 region has the DNA TGTGCCAGCAGCCCAGGGACTAGCGGGAGCTATGAGCAGTTCTTC.

This clonotype is deemed medium-sized. CDR3 nucleotide sequence: TGTGCCAGCAGTTTGGGACAGGGCACCTACAATGAGCAGTTCTTC. The encoded protein is CASSLGQGTYNEQFF. The chain has TRBV12-3 or TRBV12-4 and TRBJ2-1; 9 bases agree with TRBD1. Trimming removed 3 bases from V and 2 bases from J; junction bases left unmatched: 2. The CDR3 sequence is 15 residues long.

The CDR3 loop is CASSSTGALNEKLFF. In nucleotides, the CDR3 is TGTGCCAGCAGCTCGACAGGGGCCTTAAATGAAAAACTGTTTTTT. This chain joins TRBV12-3 or TRBV12-4 and TRBJ1-4; TRBD1 aligns across 8 bases. J gave up 5 bases and V 6 bases, and 8 bases lay outside the gene matches. This CDR3 has 15 residues.

This clonotype appeared a few times. The V call is TRBV7-6, the J call TRBJ2-5; the D is unclear. CDR1 is SGHVS and CDR2 is FNYEAQ in the germline V gene. Trimming shortened V by 2 bases and J by 4 bases, and 8 bases separated the two germline ends. The CDR3 has 13 residues. The CDR3 loop reads CASSLLPSETQYF. CDR3 DNA sequence: TGTGCCAGCAGCTTACTCCCTTCAGAGACCCAGTACTTC.

There are a few counts of this clonotype. This CDR3 is missing its conserved last phenylalanine or tryptophan, likely due to a read error. It is unclear where the CDR3 begins or ends on the DNA, so no DNA is shown, and the CDR3 is as TCRdb lists it. This rearrangement joins TRBV7-2 to TRBJ1-3. The CDR3 is 8 residues long, counting both termini. Germline V gene data show CDR1 as SGHTA and CDR2 as FQGNSA. CDR3 protein: CASSFGLA.

V and J are TRBV10-2 and TRBJ2-3; 7 bases fit TRBD1. The CDR3 sequence is 15 residues long. J gave up 3 bases and V 2 bases, and 5 bases lay outside the gene matches. CDR1 is WSHSY and CDR2 is SAAADI in the germline V gene. As DNA, the CDR3 is TGCGCCAGCAGTGAGGAACAGGGGCGTACAGATACGCAGTATTTT. Its translation: CASSEEQGRTDTQYF.

This clonotype was recorded at least ten times. The chain has TRBV4-3 and TRBJ2-1, with D possibly being TRBD1 or TRBD2 (5 bases each). The germline V and J ends were trimmed by 0 bases and 6 bases, with 18 bases remaining between them. The CDR3 spans 17 residues. CDR1 is LGHNA, CDR2 YSLEER, per germline. For the CDR3, the DNA is TGCGCCAGCAGCCAAGATTGGGGGACGGACCTCTCCAATGAGCAGTTCTTC. It specifies CASSQDWGTDLSNEQFF.